The clone carrying this T cell receptor beta chain was seen a few times. V shed 3 bases and J 0 bases; nucleotides not matched to a gene: 5. Germline V lookup: CDR1 SGHDT, CDR2 YYEEEE. The CDR3 contains 16 residues. MiXCR, run by TCRdb on the 5' RACE reads, gives a single entry per CDR3 protein. The sample comprises 200,000 to 300,000 distinct CDR3 sequences, around 7% of which are singletons, and 3% to 4.5% rests with the top ten. The entry originates in a study of identical twins. The sample was also linked to a second study, of yellow fever vaccine responses in identical twins.

The chain joins TRBV5-6 to TRBJ2-3, with 9 bases matching TRBD1. Material for sequencing was memory (CD45RO+) T cells sorted from blood. This clonotype originated in a young woman in good health. Written as DNA, the CDR3 is TGTGCCAGCAGCTACAACAGGGGGCTAAGCACAGATACGCAGTATTTT. Protein product: CASSYNRGLSTDTQYF.